This passage covers 32 T cell receptor beta chains from one sample sequenced in a study of human T cells and chemical hapten exposure. Time point specified: patch test 2, 6 weeks after DPC sensitization. Treatment: therapeutic diphenylcyclopropenone sensitization with weekly scalp DPC. One entry per CDR3 protein, called by TCRdb with MiXCR from the RACE reads. The repertoire holds approximately 75,000 distinct CDR3 sequences, with about 8% as singletons. The sequences come from whole blood, collected in connection with sensitization to the hapten diphenylcyclopropenone (DPC). The receptors derive from a woman aged 45-60 years with alopecia areata. Some clones in this sample may be carry-over from other donors' samples.

The CDR3 DNA follows: TGTGCCAGCAGTTTAGAGACCCAGTACTTC. It specifies CASSLETQYF. This chain uses TRBV12-3 or TRBV12-4 with TRBJ2-5; D is unclear. The CDR3 has 10 amino acids. Between the trimmed V and J ends, which lost 1 base and 6 bases, there was a span of 0 bases.

The chain is built from TRBV4-3 and TRBJ1-3; D is undetermined. V lost 0 bases and J lost 9, with 15 bases in between. The CDR3 covers 15 residues. Germline CDR1 reads LGHNA; CDR2 reads YSLEER. CDR3 nucleotide sequence: TGCGCCAGCAGCCAAGATCCGGCACCGGGGAGCACCATATATTTT. Amino acids: CASSQDPAPGSTIYF.

Many counts were recorded for this clonotype. V gene TRBV2 combines with J gene TRBJ1-3, with a possible D match to TRBD1 (5 bases). Germline CDR1 reads SNHLY; CDR2 reads FYNNEI. The V end was cut by 4 bases, the J end by 4 bases, with 8 bases between. The CDR3 contains 13 residues. DNA for the CDR3: TGTGCCAGCAGTGTGACAGAAGGAAACACCATATATTTT. It codes for CASSVTEGNTIYF.

This chain uses TRBV28 with TRBJ2-3; D may be TRBD2 (5 bases). Trimming pared 5 bases from V and 4 bases from J, leaving 10 bases between. Germline CDR1 and CDR2: MDHEN and SYDVKM. This CDR3 comprises 13 residues. The CDR3 protein is CASSPGGPDTQYF. The CDR3 coding sequence is TGTGCCAGCAGTCCGGGCGGGCCAGATACGCAGTATTTT.

The V and J genes are TRBV28 and TRBJ2-1, with 9 bases aligning to TRBD2. The CDR3 length is 15 residues. Per the germline V gene, CDR1 is MDHEN and CDR2 is SYDVKM. V trimming: 5 bases; J trimming: 12 bases; junction bases outside the gene matches: 14. CDR3 loop: CASSGSGRGAAGQFF. In nucleotides, the CDR3 is TGTGCCAGCAGTGGTAGCGGGAGAGGGGCGGCAGGGCAGTTCTTC.

This clonotype has just a few counts. The chain combines TRBV7-2 with TRBJ2-1; maybe TRBD2 (6 bases). The CDR3 loop spans 14 amino acids. Trimming removed 5 bases at V and 7 bases at J, with 15 bases between. In germline, CDR1 is SGHTA, CDR2 FQGNSA. CDR3 sequence: CASSRPGLLNEQFF. The CDR3 DNA sequence: TGTGCCAGCAGCCGCCCGGGACTGCTAAATGAGCAGTTCTTC.

This clonotype appeared many times. The chain links TRBV20-1 to TRBJ2-5; 10 bases line up with TRBD2. This CDR3 comprises 13 residues. Germline V CDR1 and CDR2: DFQATT, SNEGSKA (reference sequence). The CDR3 DNA reads as TGCAGCAGGGCTAGCGGGGGAAAAGAGACCCAGTACTTC. Encoded protein: CSRASGGKETQYF.

This clonotype came up a few times. This chain connects TRBV5-6 to TRBJ2-3; 12 bases map to TRBD2. The CDR3 is 19 residues long. J gave up 6 bases and V 0 bases, and 14 bases lay outside the gene matches. CDR1 is SGHDT and CDR2 is YYEEEE in the germline V gene. The CDR3 is CASSLGLAGEGVVADTQYF. CDR3 nucleotides: TGTGCCAGCAGCTTGGGACTAGCGGGAGAAGGGGTTGTAGCGGATACGCAGTATTTT.

In its sample, this clonotype was seen a few times. The genes are TRBV19 and TRBJ2-3; unclear D gene. CDR1 is LNHDA, CDR2 SQIVND, per germline (reference sequence). V lost 0 bases, J lost 0 bases, and 7 bases lay in between. This CDR3 spans 15 amino acids. The CDR3 loop is CASSIDGTSTDTQYF. CDR3 in DNA: TGTGCCAGTAGTATAGATGGCACTAGCACAGATACGCAGTATTTT. The whole variable domain, remainder taken from reference TRBV19 and TRBJ2-3, is DGGITQSPKYLFRKEGQNVTLSCEQNLNHDAMYWYRQDPGQGLRLIYYSQIVNDFQKGDIAEGYSVSREKKESFPLTVTSAQKNPTAFYLCASSIDGTSTDTQYFGPGTRLTVL.

This clonotype was counted a few times. The CDR3 is CASSEAAHWASSTDTQYF. In DNA form, the CDR3 reads TGTGCCAGCAGCGAGGCGGCTCATTGGGCTTCCAGCACAGATACGCAGTATTTT. This chain links TRBV6-2 or TRBV6-3 with TRBJ2-3; no definite D call. This CDR3 is 18 amino acids long. Germline V gene sequence: CDR1 MNHEY, CDR2 SVGEGT. The germline V and J ends were trimmed by 6 bases and 0 bases, with 22 bases remaining between them.

This chain's CDR3 is CASVGRDADTQYF. The CDR3 DNA sequence: TGTGCCAGCGTAGGCAGGGATGCCGATACGCAGTATTTT. The rearrangement joins TRBV7-8 to TRBJ2-3; D is perhaps TRBD1 (5 bases). This CDR3 has 13 residues. The germline CDR1 and CDR2 sequences are SGHVS and FQNEAQ. V lost 8 bases and J 6 bases, leaving 15 bases between the germline ends.

This clonotype was detected ten times or more. The chain combines TRBV12-5 with TRBJ1-2; tentative D call: TRBD1 (5 bases). Trimming removed 2 bases at V and 6 bases at J, with 10 bases between. CDR1 and CDR2 from the germline V gene are LGHNT and FRNRAP. This CDR3 is built from 13 residues. CDR3 protein: CASGLHGGDGYTF. CDR3 DNA: TGTGCTAGTGGTTTGCACGGAGGGGATGGCTACACCTTC.

This clonotype was picked up a small number of times. DNA for the CDR3: TGTGCCAGCAGGGGTAACACTGAAGCTTTCTTT. This translates into CASRGNTEAFF. The chain combines TRBV28 with TRBJ1-1; D not resolved. The CDR3 is 11 amino acids. The V end lost 6 bases, the J end lost 2 bases, and 4 bases lay between the germline ends. Germline V lookup: CDR1 MDHEN, CDR2 SYDVKM.

The V call is TRBV10-3, the J call TRBJ1-2, with D perhaps matching TRBD1 (6 bases). The germline CDR1 and CDR2 sequences are ENHRY and SYGVKD. Trimming removed 10 bases from V and 0 bases from J, with 18 bases in between. This CDR3 region has 15 residues. CDR3 DNA: TGTGCCACCGGCGGGGACACCCAAGCTAACTATGGCTACACCTTC. This sequence encodes CATGGDTQANYGYTF.

This clonotype has a count of ten or more. V gene TRBV3-1 combines with J gene TRBJ2-3; possible D gene TRBD1, 6 bases. The CDR3 is 15 residues long. V dropped 6 bases and J dropped 5 bases, with 18 bases sitting between them. Germline CDR1 is LGHDT and CDR2 is YNNKEL (reference sequence). The CDR3 loop reads CASRKGQPQGDTQYF. CDR3 DNA: TGTGCCAGCAGAAAGGGACAACCTCAGGGAGATACGCAGTATTTT.

The gene calls are TRBV29-1 and TRBJ2-5; D remains unclear. The CDR3 has 12 residues. The V end lost 4 bases, the J end lost 5 bases, and 11 bases lay between the germline ends. Germline CDR1 is SQVTM and CDR2 is ANQGSEA. CDR3: CSVGAAGETQYF. CDR3 nucleotide sequence: TGCAGCGTTGGGGCGGCCGGGGAGACCCAGTACTTC.

This clonotype has ten or more counts. The gene calls are TRBV28 and TRBJ2-1, with D perhaps TRBD2 (6 bases). V lost 5 bases and J lost 6, with 20 bases in between. The CDR3 is 16 amino acids. The V gene's germline CDR1 is MDHEN and CDR2 SYDVKM. The CDR3 region has the DNA TGTGCCAGCAGTCCCCTCTCGTGGGGGGTGAGCAATGAGCAGTTCTTC. This codes for CASSPLSWGVSNEQFF.

The rearrangement links TRBV18 to TRBJ1-5; no clear D. CDR3 length: 14 amino acids. Germline CDR1 KGHSH, CDR2 LQKENI. Trimming took 5 bases from V and 0 from J, leaving 8 bases between them. CDR3 nucleotides: TGTGCCAGCTCATCCGACCCTAGCAATCAGCCCCAGCATTTT. Its protein product is CASSSDPSNQPQHF.

V gene TRBV21-1 combines with J gene TRBJ2-6; the table's D call of TRBD2 was not tested on the DNA. TRBV21-1 is an annotated pseudogene. This CDR3 has 20 residues. The CDR3 loop reads CASSKAGPSGPSSGANVLTF. The CDR3 DNA reads as TGTGCCAGCAGCAAAGCCGGCCCTTCAGGCCCCAGCTCTGGGGCCAACGTCCTGACTTTC.

The rearrangement joins TRBV4-3 to TRBJ2-3; TRBD2 is a possible D gene (6 bases). From germline, CDR1 is LGHNA and CDR2 YSLEER. V lost 3 bases to trimming and J lost 1 base, with 11 bases between them. The CDR3 sequence is 15 residues long. CDR3 in amino acids: CASSQGWGGTDTQYF. The CDR3 DNA reads TGCGCCAGCAGCCAGGGGTGGGGGGGCACAGATACGCAGTATTTT.

This chain uses TRBV11-2 with TRBJ2-1; TRBD1 or TRBD2 may be the D gene (5 bases each). Trimming took 4 bases from V and 0 from J, leaving 13 bases between them. The CDR3 consists of 16 residues. Germline values: CDR1 SGHAT, CDR2 FQNNGV. CDR3 sequence (DNA): TGTGCCAGCAGCTGGGACGGCCTGAGCTCCTACAATGAGCAGTTCTTC. It encodes CASSWDGLSSYNEQFF.

This chain links TRBV10-3 with TRBJ1-4; 8 nucleotides line up with TRBD1. J lost 8 bases, V lost 6 bases, and 8 bases had no gene match. The CDR3 contains 14 residues. Germline CDR1 reads ENHRY; CDR2 reads SYGVKD. CDR3 loop: CAIRSTGEGEKLFF. CDR3 in DNA: TGTGCCATCAGATCGACAGGGGAGGGAGAAAAACTGTTTTTT.

The sample holds many counts of this clonotype. The chain couples TRBV15 to TRBJ1-6; D gene unclear. CDR3 length equals 15 residues. V dropped 1 base and J dropped 9 bases, with 13 bases sitting between them. The germline V gene has CDR1 LNHNV and CDR2 YYDKDF (reference sequence). CDR3 sequence (DNA): TGTGCCACCAGCAGAGGCAACAGTGCCGGTTCACCCCTCCACTTT. Its translation is CATSRGNSAGSPLHF.

This clonotype came up many times. CDR3 DNA sequence: TGTGCCAGCAGCTTAGCCCCGAGCTCCTACAATGAGCAGTTCTTC. It specifies CASSLAPSSYNEQFF. This rearrangement joins TRBV11-2 to TRBJ2-1; D unresolved. V lost 1 base to trimming and J lost 0 bases, with 7 bases between them. The CDR3 length is 15 residues. The germline V gene has CDR1 SGHAT and CDR2 FQNNGV. The whole variable domain, filled in from reference TRBV11-2 and TRBJ2-1, reads EAGVAQSPRYKIIEKRQSVAFWCNPISGHATLYWYQQILGQGPKLLIQFQNNGVVDDSQLPKDRFSAERLKGVDSTLKIQPAKLEDSAVYLCASSLAPSSYNEQFFGPGTRLTVL.

This clonotype was seen at least ten times. The chain links TRBV14 to TRBJ1-6; 9 bases map to TRBD1. Germline lookup yields CDR1 SGHDN and CDR2 FVKESK. The CDR3 consists of 16 residues. J gave up 7 bases and V 4 bases, and 8 bases lay outside the gene matches. The CDR3 DNA reads TGTGCCAGCAGCCTCAGGACAGGGGAATTAAATTCACCCCTCCACTTT. It encodes CASSLRTGELNSPLHF.

This clonotype was observed at least ten times. The V call is TRBV19, the J call TRBJ1-2, with a tentative D call TRBD1 (5 bases). With 5 bases removed from V and 4 bases from J, the gap between germline ends came to 11 bases. The CDR3 runs 13 residues. CDR1 is LNHDA and CDR2 is SQIVND in the germline V gene (reference sequence). DNA for the CDR3: TGTGCCAGTAGTTGGGGGAGCAGCTATGGCTACACCTTC. As protein: CASSWGSSYGYTF.

The chain couples TRBV13 to TRBJ2-7; tentative D call: TRBD2 (6 bases). Germline CDR1 is PRHDT and CDR2 is FYEKMQ (reference sequence). This CDR3 region has 12 residues. Trimming took 3 bases from V and 4 from J, leaving 7 bases between them. The CDR3 sequence is CASSFRGYEQYF. The DNA for the CDR3 is TGTGCCAGCAGCTTTCGGGGGTACGAGCAGTACTTC.

This clonotype was detected ten times or more. This chain connects TRBV7-9 to TRBJ2-1; 7 bases fit TRBD1. Germline CDR1 is SEHNR and CDR2 is FQNEAQ (reference sequence). The CDR3 covers 15 residues. With 5 bases clipped from V and 5 bases from J, the junction kept 9 bases outside the gene matches. The CDR3 spells CASSPRGNWDNEQFF. The CDR3 nucleotides read TGTGCCAGCAGCCCCAGGGGGAATTGGGACAATGAGCAGTTCTTC.

In its sample, this clonotype was seen a few times. The chain recombines TRBV7-2 with TRBJ1-3; D is undetermined. Germline V CDR1 and CDR2: SGHTA, FQGNSA. The V gene lost 3 bases and the J gene lost 0 bases, with 12 bases spanning the gap. The CDR3 totals 16 residues. DNA for the CDR3: TGTGCCAGCAGCTTTGGTGAAGTCTTCTCTGGAAACACCATATATTTT. It codes for CASSFGEVFSGNTIYF.

The sample holds many counts of this clonotype. The CDR3 nucleotides read TGCAGGGCACTGGACAGGGACTCCTACAATGAGCAGTTCTTC. Its protein is CRALDRDSYNEQFF. The V and J genes are TRBV20-1 and TRBJ2-1; TRBD1 matches 8 bases. This CDR3 spans 14 amino acids. From germline, CDR1 is DFQATT and CDR2 SNEGSKA (reference sequence).

J is TRBJ2-3 and V is TRBV2; D possibly corresponds to TRBD2 (5 bases). This CDR3 is 17 amino acids long. V was shortened by 4 bases and J by 4 bases, with 21 bases between the two germline ends. The germline gives CDR1 SNHLY, CDR2 FYNNEI. The CDR3 sequence: CASSGSYYGNSADTQYF. The CDR3 coding sequence is TGTGCCAGCAGTGGGAGCTATTATGGGAATAGCGCAGATACGCAGTATTTT.

This clonotype was detected ten times or more. For the CDR3, the DNA is TGTGCCAGCAGTTTAGGGGACGGGAGGACTGAAGCTTTCTTT. Translation: CASSLGDGRTEAFF. The rearrangement joins TRBV12-3 or TRBV12-4 to TRBJ1-1; possibly TRBD1 for D (5 bases). There are 14 residues in the CDR3. Trimming left V 1 base short and J 5 bases short, with 11 bases between.